Below, 13 T cell receptor beta chains from the same sample are listed, as sequenced in a study of blood T cell repertoires in COVID-19. Data came from immunoSEQ multiplex PCR; TCRdb stores just in-frame clones and leaves some out. Of about 18,000 clones listed, roughly 87% are singletons. The sample was peripheral blood. The receptors originated from a man between 60 and 70 years old with active COVID-19.

The chain couples TRBV19 to TRBJ2-5; the D gene is possibly TRBD1 (6 bases). Trimming cost V 8 bases and J 2 bases, with 12 bases left between them. The CDR3 totals 13 residues. Per germline, CDR1 LNHDA and CDR2 SQIVND (reference sequence). The DNA of the CDR3 is TGTGCCAGTGGGGACAATATACAAGAGACCCAGTACTTC. It yields the protein CASGDNIQETQYF. The full variable domain, rest sourced from reference TRBV19 and TRBJ2-5, is DGGITQSPKYLFRKEGQNVTLSCEQNLNHDAMYWYRQDPGQGLRLIYYSQIVNDFQKGDIAEGYSVSREKKESFPLTVTSAQKNPTAFYLCASGDNIQETQYFGPGTRLLVL.

This clone was detected once. As DNA, the CDR3 is TGTGCCTGGATAAGGGACTTCTCAAACTATGGCTACACCTTC. Protein: CAWIRDFSNYGYTF. V gene TRBV30 combines with J gene TRBJ1-2; D might be TRBD1 (5 bases). The CDR3 totals 14 residues. The germline gives CDR1 GTSNPN, CDR2 SVGIG (reference sequence). The V and J ends lost 4 bases and 2 bases respectively, with 14 bases between them.

The rearrangement uses TRBV7-2 and TRBJ2-5; 9 nucleotides agree with TRBD2. CDR3 length: 15 residues. Trimming at V came to 3 bases and at J to 5 bases, leaving 7 bases not matched to a gene. The germline CDR1 and CDR2 sequences are SGHTA and FQGNSA. CDR3 DNA sequence: TGTGCCAGCAGCTTGAGGCGGGAGGGCGGGGAGACCCAGTACTTC. It yields the protein CASSLRREGGETQYF.

This clone is termed hyperexpanded. J is TRBJ2-2 and V is TRBV6-2 or TRBV6-3; perhaps TRBD1 as D (6 bases). Trimming removed 4 bases from V and 4 bases from J, with 13 bases in between. This CDR3 has 15 residues. Germline V gives CDR1 MNHEY, CDR2 SVGEGT. DNA for the CDR3: TGTGCCAGCAGTTCTCAATGGGGGCTCACCGGGGAGCTGTTTTTT. Translating gives CASSSQWGLTGELFF.

The rearrangement joins TRBV3-1 (or the pseudogene TRBV3-2) to TRBJ1-4; 8 nucleotides match TRBD1. The CDR3 consists of 16 residues. V lost 2 bases and J lost 7; bases outside the gene matches: 9. Germline CDR1 and CDR2: LGHDT and YNNKEL (reference sequence). The CDR3 sequence is CASSQRAQGAAEKLFF. The DNA of the CDR3 is TGTGCCAGCAGCCAAAGGGCCCAGGGGGCGGCTGAAAAACTGTTTTTT.

The chain has TRBV28 and TRBJ1-2; D is unclear. CDR1 is MDHEN, CDR2 SYDVKM, per germline. This CDR3 contains 11 residues. The CDR3 DNA reads TGTGCTACCGAAAAATGGGAGGGCTACACCTTC. Protein: CATEKWEGYTF.

The chain joins TRBV28 to TRBJ2-1; D perhaps matches TRBD2 (6 bases). Trimming cost V 10 bases and J 3 bases, with 16 bases left between them. Germline V lookup: CDR1 MDHEN, CDR2 SYDVKM. The CDR3 has 14 amino acids. The CDR3 DNA reads as TGTGCCACCAAATTACCGGGAGACTACAATGAGCAGTTCTTC. Protein product: CATKLPGDYNEQFF.

The chain couples TRBV7-2 to TRBJ2-5; D is undetermined. The CDR3 sequence is 11 residues long. V gave up 1 base and J gave up 7 bases, with 4 bases separating them. Germline V lookup: CDR1 SGHTA, CDR2 FQGNSA. Here the CDR3 DNA reads TGTGCCAGCAGCTTAGTCGGGACCCAGTACTTC. Protein: CASSLVGTQYF.

The rearrangement links TRBV7-2 to TRBJ2-6, with TRBD1 as a possible D gene (5 bases). V gave up 5 bases and J gave up 5 bases, with 13 bases separating them. CDR1 is SGHTA, CDR2 FQGNSA, per germline. The CDR3 totals 15 residues. The CDR3 sequence is CASSPGIARANVLTF. CDR3 nucleotide sequence: TGTGCCAGCAGCCCAGGGATAGCTAGGGCCAACGTCCTGACTTTC.

This chain links TRBV4-3 with TRBJ2-3, with 8 bases matching TRBD1. CDR1 is LGHNA, CDR2 YSLEER, per germline. The CDR3 contains 16 residues. Trimming took 0 bases from V and 4 from J; bases not matched to a gene: 6. As DNA, the CDR3 is TGCGCCAGCAGCCAAGATCAGTACAGGGGGTCAGATACGCAGTATTTT. It translates to CASSQDQYRGSDTQYF.

This rearrangement joins TRBV7-8 to TRBJ2-7; 8 bases are a match to TRBD2. CDR3 length: 16 amino acids. The V gene's germline CDR1 is SGHVS and CDR2 FQNEAQ. Trimming took 5 bases from V and 2 from J; bases not matched to a gene: 11. Here the CDR3 DNA reads TGTGCCAGCAGCATCCAACCTAGCGGGCCCACCTACGAGCAGTACTTC. The encoded protein is CASSIQPSGPTYEQYF.

This chain joins TRBV29-1 and TRBJ1-1; TRBD1 might be the D (6 bases). Germline V gene lookup returns CDR1 SQVTM and CDR2 ANQGSEA. The CDR3 covers 15 residues. V was clipped by 6 bases and J by 2 bases, with 19 bases between them. The CDR3 sequence: CSVAPDRTVNTEAFF. The CDR3 DNA sequence: TGCAGCGTGGCCCCTGACAGGACGGTAAACACTGAAGCTTTCTTT.

V is TRBV4-3 and J is TRBJ1-2, with no clear D. The CDR3 runs 15 residues. The V gene lost 1 base and the J gene lost 6 bases, with 15 bases spanning the gap. Germline loops: CDR1 LGHNA, CDR2 YSLEER. The CDR3 sequence is CASSQVEGARDGYTF. The CDR3 DNA is TGCGCCAGCAGCCAAGTGGAGGGCGCGAGGGATGGCTACACCTTC.